This is a list of T cell receptor beta chains from one sample in a study of blood T cells in healthy people across ages. From the 5' RACE reads, TCRdb called clonotypes with MiXCR, one entry per CDR3 protein. Of 650,000 to 1,000,000 distinct CDR3 sequences in the sample, roughly 34% were seen once. The source material was blood. The receptors here all came from a young man in good health. Both conserved end residues are part of each CDR3. The order of the fields is D gene, clone size, J gene, V gene, CDR3 DNA, CDR3 protein. The D gene is left open where the match is weak. Not every row has a clone size; where given, it reads once, few, many or a size class.

d_call: .; clone_size: once; j_call: TRBJ2-3; v_call: TRBV7-2; cdr3_nt: TGTGCCAGCAGCTTAGCTCGGACTTTCACAGATACGCAGTATTTT; cdr3_aa: CASSLARTFTDTQYF
d_call: .; clone_size: .; j_call: TRBJ1-3; v_call: TRBV7-9; cdr3_nt: TGTGCCAGCAGCTCAAATCTCCACAGCTCTGGAAACACCATATATTTT; cdr3_aa: CASSSNLHSSGNTIYF
d_call: .; clone_size: .; j_call: TRBJ2-7; v_call: TRBV20-1; cdr3_nt: TGCAGTGCTAGCTCCTCAATGGGTCCCTACGAGCAGTACTTC; cdr3_aa: CSASSSMGPYEQYF
d_call: .; clone_size: many; j_call: TRBJ1-2; v_call: TRBV6-6; cdr3_nt: TGTGCCAGCAGTTACTCTCGGGGATCCTATGGCTACACCTTC; cdr3_aa: CASSYSRGSYGYTF
d_call: TRBD1; clone_size: .; j_call: TRBJ1-6; v_call: TRBV5-1; cdr3_nt: TGCGCCAGCAGGCCTACGGGACAGTGTGATTCACCCCTCCACTTT; cdr3_aa: CASRPTGQCDSPLHF
d_call: TRBD1; clone_size: .; j_call: TRBJ1-1; v_call: TRBV12-3/TRBV12-4; cdr3_nt: TGTGCCAGCAGTCCTCGCGTCAGGGGGACTGAAGCTTTCTTT; cdr3_aa: CASSPRVRGTEAFF
d_call: .; clone_size: .; j_call: TRBJ1-2; v_call: TRBV7-2; cdr3_nt: TGTGCCAGCAGCTTATCACGGGACGGAAACTATGGCTACACCTTC; cdr3_aa: CASSLSRDGNYGYTF
d_call: .; clone_size: many; j_call: TRBJ1-2; v_call: TRBV4-1; cdr3_nt: TGCGCCAGCAGCATAATAGAGGCTCTCGAAAAGGGCCACTATGGCTACACCTTC; cdr3_aa: CASSIIEALEKGHYGYTF
d_call: .; clone_size: .; j_call: TRBJ2-7; v_call: TRBV5-1; cdr3_nt: TGCGCCAGCAGCCCGGAGGTGAGCTCCTACAATGAGCAGTACTTC; cdr3_aa: CASSPEVSSYNEQYF
d_call: TRBD2; clone_size: .; j_call: TRBJ2-7; v_call: TRBV12-3/TRBV12-4; cdr3_nt: TGTGCCAGCAGACGTAGCGGGGCCTACGAGCAGTACTTC; cdr3_aa: CASRRSGAYEQYF
d_call: TRBD1; clone_size: many; j_call: TRBJ2-7; v_call: TRBV6-6; cdr3_nt: TGTGCCAGCAGTTACGGGACAGATCCGCAAAGGGCCTACGAGCAGTACTTC; cdr3_aa: CASSYGTDPQRAYEQYF
d_call: .; clone_size: many; j_call: TRBJ2-1; v_call: TRBV5-1; cdr3_nt: TGCGCCAGCAGCTTGGAAAGGAATGAGCAGTTCTTC; cdr3_aa: CASSLERNEQFF
d_call: TRBD1; clone_size: .; j_call: TRBJ2-1; v_call: TRBV13; cdr3_nt: TGTGCCAGCACCGAGGGACAGGGCCAATACAATGAGCAGTTCTTC; cdr3_aa: CASTEGQGQYNEQFF
d_call: .; clone_size: .; j_call: TRBJ1-3; v_call: TRBV4-2; cdr3_nt: TGTGCCAGCAGCCAAGCGGGGGGTGGAAACACCATATATTTT; cdr3_aa: CASSQAGGGNTIYF
d_call: .; clone_size: many; j_call: TRBJ2-7; v_call: TRBV12-3/TRBV12-4; cdr3_nt: TGTGCCAGCAGTTTGGGTAGGGGCGGAGCTTACGAGCAGTACTTC; cdr3_aa: CASSLGRGGAYEQYF
d_call: .; clone_size: .; j_call: TRBJ1-2; v_call: TRBV29-1; cdr3_nt: TGCGGCGTTGAATTGGAGGGTGGTTCCTATGGCTACACCTTC; cdr3_aa: CGVELEGGSYGYTF
d_call: .; clone_size: .; j_call: TRBJ2-1; v_call: TRBV29-1; cdr3_nt: TGCAGCGTTGAAGATTATACCCCGACTAGTTCCTACAATGAGCAGTTCTTC; cdr3_aa: CSVEDYTPTSSYNEQFF
d_call: .; clone_size: .; j_call: TRBJ1-5; v_call: TRBV20-1; cdr3_nt: TGCAGTGCTAGAGTGGCAGACATCCCCGATCAGCCCCAGCATTTT; cdr3_aa: CSARVADIPDQPQHF
d_call: .; clone_size: many; j_call: TRBJ1-2; v_call: TRBV25-1; cdr3_nt: TGTGCCAGCAGTGAGGCAGGGTACTATGGCTACACCTTC; cdr3_aa: CASSEAGYYGYTF
d_call: TRBD1; clone_size: few; j_call: TRBJ2-1; v_call: TRBV5-4; cdr3_nt: TGTGCCACCTTTCCCCGGACAGGGGAGGTCAATGAGCAGTTCTTC; cdr3_aa: CATFPRTGEVNEQFF
d_call: .; clone_size: .; j_call: TRBJ1-1; v_call: TRBV4-1; cdr3_nt: TGCGCCAGCAGCCAAGGGCCATTTCAAAGAGTTGAAGCTTTCTTT; cdr3_aa: CASSQGPFQRVEAFF
d_call: .; clone_size: few; j_call: TRBJ1-1; v_call: TRBV6-5; cdr3_nt: TGTGCCAGCAGTCAATGGGACACCCAAACAACTGAAGCTTTCTTT; cdr3_aa: CASSQWDTQTTEAFF
d_call: .; clone_size: .; j_call: TRBJ1-6; v_call: TRBV4-3; cdr3_nt: TGCGCCAGCAGCCAGGGCCGAGGATGGAGGTCACCCCCCCACTTT; cdr3_aa: CASSQGRGWRSPPHF
d_call: .; clone_size: .; j_call: TRBJ1-2; v_call: TRBV5-6; cdr3_nt: TGTGCCAGCAGCTTGTTACGGGGTGATGGCTACACCTTC; cdr3_aa: CASSLLRGDGYTF
d_call: .; clone_size: few; j_call: TRBJ1-2; v_call: TRBV28; cdr3_nt: TGTGCCAGCTCCCTTTCTCGGACAGTGGGCTACACCTTC; cdr3_aa: CASSLSRTVGYTF
d_call: TRBD2; clone_size: .; j_call: TRBJ2-1; v_call: TRBV10-3; cdr3_nt: TGTGCCACCCGCCCCCCGGGTTTAGCGGGCGGGGGACAGTTCTTC; cdr3_aa: CATRPPGLAGGGQFF
d_call: TRBD1; clone_size: few; j_call: TRBJ1-2; v_call: TRBV5-4; cdr3_nt: TGTGCCAGCAGCCAGGGACAGGGGGCCTGGGGCTACACCTTC; cdr3_aa: CASSQGQGAWGYTF
d_call: .; clone_size: .; j_call: TRBJ2-1; v_call: TRBV6-6; cdr3_nt: TGTGCCAGCAGTAACTCCGGGACGGAGCTCTACAATGAGCAGTTCTTC; cdr3_aa: CASSNSGTELYNEQFF
d_call: .; clone_size: many; j_call: TRBJ1-1; v_call: TRBV7-2; cdr3_nt: TGTGCCAGCAGTATTCACACTGAAGCTTTCTTT; cdr3_aa: CASSIHTEAFF
d_call: .; clone_size: .; j_call: TRBJ1-2; v_call: TRBV6-5; cdr3_nt: TGTGCCAGCAGTTACGGGACCGTTTCTAACTATGGCTACACCTTC; cdr3_aa: CASSYGTVSNYGYTF
d_call: .; clone_size: few; j_call: TRBJ2-3; v_call: TRBV5-1; cdr3_nt: TGCGCCAGCAGCTTTGGCAGGGGCGCTGGGGAAAAAGGCACAGATACGCAGTATTTT; cdr3_aa: CASSFGRGAGEKGTDTQYF
d_call: .; clone_size: many; j_call: TRBJ2-3; v_call: TRBV12-5; cdr3_nt: TGTGCTAGTGGTCCTGGGGACCGCACAGATACGCAGTATTTT; cdr3_aa: CASGPGDRTDTQYF
d_call: TRBD1; clone_size: .; j_call: TRBJ2-7; v_call: TRBV12-3/TRBV12-4; cdr3_nt: TGTGCCAGCAGTTCCACAGGGGGAAGCGAGCAGTACTTC; cdr3_aa: CASSSTGGSEQYF
d_call: .; clone_size: .; j_call: TRBJ2-3; v_call: TRBV4-2; cdr3_nt: TGTGCCAGCAGCCCTCGACGAAAAGGGGATACGCAGTATTTT; cdr3_aa: CASSPRRKGDTQYF
d_call: .; clone_size: .; j_call: TRBJ2-3; v_call: TRBV7-2; cdr3_nt: TGTGCCAGCAGCTTAGTATCTATAACAGATACGCAGTATTTT; cdr3_aa: CASSLVSITDTQYF
d_call: .; clone_size: .; j_call: TRBJ1-1; v_call: TRBV3-1; cdr3_nt: TGTGCCAGCAGCCAAGTTGAATTCGGGGCTGAAGCTTTCTTT; cdr3_aa: CASSQVEFGAEAFF
d_call: .; clone_size: .; j_call: TRBJ1-1; v_call: TRBV7-2; cdr3_nt: TGTGCCAGCAGCCAGGAAGGGAAGTTAACTGAAGCTTTCTTT; cdr3_aa: CASSQEGKLTEAFF
d_call: TRBD1; clone_size: few; j_call: TRBJ1-1; v_call: TRBV9; cdr3_nt: TGTGCCAGCAGCGTAGAAGAGGAGGGACAGGATAGAGGTCGAGCTTTCTTT; cdr3_aa: CASSVEEEGQDRGRAFF
d_call: .; clone_size: .; j_call: TRBJ2-3; v_call: TRBV20-1; cdr3_nt: TGCAGTGCTAGAGGAGGGATCACAGATACGCAGTATTTT; cdr3_aa: CSARGGITDTQYF
d_call: TRBD2; clone_size: few; j_call: TRBJ2-5; v_call: TRBV20-1; cdr3_nt: TGCAGTGCTAGCAGGGAGGGTACTTCCGTGAGGGGGACCCAGTACTTC; cdr3_aa: CSASREGTSVRGTQYF
d_call: .; clone_size: .; j_call: TRBJ1-5; v_call: TRBV7-2; cdr3_nt: TGTGCCAGCAGCTTGTCGGCCAGGACGAAGCAGCCCCAGCATTTT; cdr3_aa: CASSLSARTKQPQHF
d_call: .; clone_size: few; j_call: TRBJ2-1; v_call: TRBV20-1; cdr3_nt: TGCAGTGTGAGACCAAGCACCTACAATGAGCAGTTCTTC; cdr3_aa: CSVRPSTYNEQFF
d_call: TRBD1; clone_size: few; j_call: TRBJ2-2; v_call: TRBV10-3; cdr3_nt: TGTGCCATCAGTGAGTCGAAGTCTTGGACAGGGACAACCGGGGAGCTGTTTTTT; cdr3_aa: CAISESKSWTGTTGELFF
d_call: .; clone_size: .; j_call: TRBJ2-5; v_call: TRBV6-1; cdr3_nt: TGTGCCAGCAGTCCCTTCGATAAGGGGACCCAGTACTTC; cdr3_aa: CASSPFDKGTQYF
d_call: TRBD1; clone_size: .; j_call: TRBJ1-4; v_call: TRBV3-1; cdr3_nt: TGTGCCAGCAGCCCCTCCCCCGGGACAGGGAGTGAAAAACTGTTTTTT; cdr3_aa: CASSPSPGTGSEKLFF
d_call: .; clone_size: many; j_call: TRBJ1-5; v_call: TRBV7-2; cdr3_nt: TGTGCCAGCAGCCGGACACACAATCAGCCCCAGCATTTT; cdr3_aa: CASSRTHNQPQHF
d_call: .; clone_size: .; j_call: TRBJ1-4; v_call: TRBV7-8; cdr3_nt: TGTGCCAGCAGCCTCGGACAGTTAACTAATGAAAAACTGTTTTTT; cdr3_aa: CASSLGQLTNEKLFF
d_call: .; clone_size: .; j_call: TRBJ2-5; v_call: TRBV6-1; cdr3_nt: TGTGCCAGCACCGCACCGGGAATCCCAAACAATGAGCAGTACTTC; cdr3_aa: CASTAPGIPNNEQYF
d_call: .; clone_size: many; j_call: TRBJ2-1; v_call: TRBV6-5; cdr3_nt: TGTGCCAGCAAGACAACAGGGCGGAATGAGCAGTTCTTC; cdr3_aa: CASKTTGRNEQFF
d_call: .; clone_size: few; j_call: TRBJ1-4; v_call: TRBV20-1; cdr3_nt: TGCAGTGCGCGCCCCGGGGAGAGAGGTGAAAAACTGTTTTTT; cdr3_aa: CSARPGERGEKLFF